This note documents a single T cell receptor (beta chain) sequence. Antigen specificity is unknown. The sample belongs to a study of radiation and T cells in renal cell carcinoma. Overall study results and limits: From baseline, blood top tumor clonotypes peaked at 2 weeks post-radiation.

The protocol was immunoSEQ multiplex PCR, while the TCRdb copy is restricted to in-frame clones and leaves out a portion. This sample has about 150,000 clones, with 88% found just once. Trimming at V came to 5 bases and at J to 6 bases, leaving 8 bases not matched to a gene. Germline CDR1 and CDR2: LNHDA and SQIVND (reference sequence). This CDR3 contains 15 residues. Regarding time point: baseline pretreatment blood. The treatment: 15 Gy SBRT to primary tumor, nephrectomy 4 weeks later. Blood was sampled at baseline, 2 weeks and 4 weeks after SBRT. Clear cell pathology was present in this patient's renal cell carcinoma.

The origin of this receptor is a woman between 65 and 79 years old with renal cell carcinoma. The specimen comprised blood, sampled from a patient whose treatment included radiotherapy and nephrectomy. The V call is TRBV19, the J call TRBJ2-1; 9 bases line up with TRBD1. CDR3 protein: CASSVGQGGSNEQFF. CDR3 DNA: TGTGCCAGTAGTGTGGGACAGGGAGGTAGCAATGAGCAGTTCTTC.